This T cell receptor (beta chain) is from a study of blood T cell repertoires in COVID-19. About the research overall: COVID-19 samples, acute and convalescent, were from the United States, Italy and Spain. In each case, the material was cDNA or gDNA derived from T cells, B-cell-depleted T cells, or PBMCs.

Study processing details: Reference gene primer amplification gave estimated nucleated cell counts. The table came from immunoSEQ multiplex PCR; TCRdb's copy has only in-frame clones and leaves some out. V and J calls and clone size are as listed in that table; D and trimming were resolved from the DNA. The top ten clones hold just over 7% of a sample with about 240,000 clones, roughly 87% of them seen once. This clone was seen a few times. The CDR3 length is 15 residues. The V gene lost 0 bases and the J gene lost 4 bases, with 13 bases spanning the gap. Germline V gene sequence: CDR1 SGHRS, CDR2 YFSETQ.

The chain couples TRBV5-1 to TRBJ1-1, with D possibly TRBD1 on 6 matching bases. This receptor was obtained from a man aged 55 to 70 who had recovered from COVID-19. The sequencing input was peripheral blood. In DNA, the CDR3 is TGCGCCAGCAGCTTGGTAGTGGGAGGGGGCACTGAAGCTTTCTTT. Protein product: CASSLVVGGGTEAFF.